Listed here are 14 T cell receptor beta chains from one sample, sequenced in a study of OX40 agonist ivuxolimab in advanced cancers. This table comes from immunoSEQ multiplex PCR, and its TCRdb copy is limited to in-frame clones, with some not included. The table includes roughly 60,000 clones, almost 95% detected once. The specimen was CD4+ or CD8+ T cells sorted from blood, collected in a trial of the OX40 agonist ivuxolimab. The receptor set was obtained from an adult with an advanced solid tumor such as melanoma, head and neck, liver or kidney cancer.

A remark on this clone: The sample contains more than one DNA sequence encoding this CDR3. The chain combines TRBV6-5 with TRBJ1-2; D gene unclear. V was clipped by 3 bases and J by 6 bases, with 5 bases between them. The CDR3 has 11 amino acids. Germline V gene lookup returns CDR1 MNHEY and CDR2 SVGAGI. CDR3 loop: CASSYGDGYTF. In DNA form, the CDR3 reads TGTGCCAGCAGTTATGGAGATGGCTACACCTTC.

The V gene is TRBV7-3, the J gene TRBJ2-1; TRBD2 matches 11 bases. Germline trimming cut 5 bases from V and 7 bases from J; bases unmatched to any gene: 7. The length of the CDR3 is 15 residues. CDR1 SGHTA and CDR2 FQGTGA come from the germline V gene. CDR3 in DNA: TGTGCCAGCAGCCTCATAGCGGGAGGGCGAAATGAGCAGTTCTTC. It specifies CASSLIAGGRNEQFF.

In DNA form, the CDR3 reads TGTGCCACCTTCGGCACAGATACGCAGTATTTT. It yields the protein CATFGTDTQYF. This sequence joins TRBV27 and TRBJ2-3; D is uncertain. Per the germline V gene, CDR1 is MNHEY and CDR2 is SMNVEV (reference sequence). CDR3 length equals 11 residues. Trimming cost V 10 bases and J 1 base, with 6 bases left between them.

The V and J genes are TRBV7-9 and TRBJ2-3; D call uncertain. Germline V gene sequence: CDR1 SEHNR, CDR2 FQNEAQ (reference sequence). The CDR3 spans 16 residues. The V gene lost 0 bases and the J gene lost 2 bases, with 12 bases spanning the gap. CDR3 nucleotide sequence: TGTGCCAGCAGCTTAGCGTGGCGCGAGGACACAGATACGCAGTATTTT. The encoded protein is CASSLAWREDTDTQYF.

As regards this clone: Other nucleotide sequences in the sample specify the same CDR3. The chain couples TRBV13 to TRBJ1-3; no firm D call. This CDR3 is built from 14 residues. Germline V CDR1 and CDR2: PRHDT, FYEKMQ (reference sequence). The V end lost 3 bases, the J end lost 1 base, and 7 bases lay between the germline ends. CDR3 residues: CASSLTLSGNTIYF. CDR3 DNA sequence: TGTGCCAGCAGCTTGACACTTTCTGGAAACACCATATATTTT.

This chain uses TRBV9 with TRBJ1-4; 7 nucleotides line up with TRBD1. The CDR3 extends over 15 amino acids. Trimming cost V 3 bases and J 7 bases; bases outside gene matches: 9. Per the germline V gene, CDR1 is SGDLS and CDR2 is YYNGEE. The CDR3 DNA sequence: TGTGCCAGCAGCGCTCCCTCAGGGGGAGGTGAAAAACTGTTTTTT. It is translated as CASSAPSGGGEKLFF.

This chain uses TRBV7-9 with TRBJ2-7; D gene ambiguous. CDR3 length: 13 amino acids. In germline, CDR1 is SEHNR, CDR2 FQNEAQ (reference sequence). The V end lost 4 bases, the J end lost 1 base, and 8 bases lay between the germline ends. CDR3 DNA: TGTGCCAGCAGCTCGACGCGATCCTACGAGCAGTACTTC. Translation gives CASSSTRSYEQYF. The full variable domain, in which reference TRBV7-9 and TRBJ2-7 provide the parts outside the CDR3, is DTGVSQNPRHKITKRGQNVTFRCDPISEHNRLYWYRQTLGQGPEFLTYFQNEAQLEKSRLLSDRFSAERPKGSFSTLEIQRTEQGDSAMYLCASSSTRSYEQYFGPGTRLTVT.

The chain has TRBV6-4 and TRBJ2-1; 9 positions match TRBD2. V shed 0 bases and J 8 bases; nucleotides not matched to a gene: 8. CDR1 is MRHNA, CDR2 SNTAGT, per germline. The CDR3 runs 16 residues. The chain's CDR3 is CASSDSGLALKDEQFF. CDR3 bases: TGTGCCAGCAGTGACTCGGGACTAGCTTTAAAGGATGAGCAGTTCTTC.

The rearrangement joins TRBV21-1 to TRBJ1-5; whether TRBD1, the table's D call, matches the DNA was not checked. TRBV21-1 constitutes a pseudogene. CDR3 length: 15 residues. CDR3 residues: CASSRDRVGNQPQHF. The CDR3 DNA reads as TGTGCCAGCAGCAGGGACAGGGTGGGCAATCAGCCCCAGCATTTT.

Of note for this clone: The CDR3 carries no conserved terminal phenylalanine or tryptophan, so it likely arises from a read error. V is TRBV2 and J is TRBJ1-2; 7 bases fit TRBD1. CDR1 and CDR2 from the germline V gene are SNHLY and FYNNEI. The CDR3 loop spans 14 amino acids. V dropped 5 bases and J dropped 4; count of bases not matched to a gene: 7. CDR3 sequence (DNA): TGTGCCAGCAGTCTGCGGACAGGCCTCTATGGCTACACCCTC. Encoded protein: CASSLRTGLYGYTL.

The genes are TRBV10-1 and TRBJ2-7, with a possible D match to TRBD1 (5 bases). CDR1 WNHNN and CDR2 SYGVQD come from the germline V gene (reference sequence). V lost 6 bases, J lost 1 base, and 16 bases lay in between. There are 15 residues in the CDR3. CDR3 loop: CASSRTPRFSYEQYF. CDR3 coding DNA: TGCGCCAGCAGCAGGACACCTCGTTTTTCCTACGAGCAGTACTTC.

The chain carries TRBV4-1 and TRBJ2-7; 7 bases are a match to TRBD2. Unmatched junction bases numbered 11, after V lost 3 bases and J lost 6 bases. Germline V gene lookup returns CDR1 MGHRA and CDR2 YSYEKL. This CDR3 is 15 amino acids long. The CDR3 nucleotides are TGCGCCAGCAGCCAGAGGGAGGGAGGGCTCGGCGAGCAGTACTTC. This translates into CASSQREGGLGEQYF.

Here the CDR3 reads CASSQEGAGEQYF. DNA for the CDR3: TGTGCCAGCAGCCAAGAGGGCGCCGGCGAGCAGTACTTC. The V gene is TRBV4-2, the J gene TRBJ2-7; D gene unclear. This CDR3 region has 13 residues. The V end lost 0 bases, the J end lost 6 bases, and 9 bases lay between the germline ends. Germline CDR1 reads LGHNA; CDR2 reads YNFKEQ.

The chain links TRBV4-1 to TRBJ1-5; D is uncertain. The CDR3 consists of 16 residues. Germline V gene sequence: CDR1 MGHRA, CDR2 YSYEKL. V was trimmed by 4 bases and J by 1 base, leaving 14 bases between them. The CDR3 sequence: CASSPFGPASNQPQHF. The DNA of the CDR3 is TGCGCCAGCAGCCCCTTTGGTCCAGCGAGCAATCAGCCCCAGCATTTT.